A single sample is the source of the 3 T cell receptor beta chains below, sequenced in a study of response to subunit inactivated influenza vaccine. TCRdb called the RT-PCR reads again in MiXCR, with one record for every CDR3 protein. The sample gives about 240,000 distinct CDR3 sequences, more than 9% of which show up once; about 7.8% is in the top ten. Sample: non-naive T cells sorted from PBMCs, taken less than 15 days before vaccination. The receptors were gathered from a man in his fifties or sixties who received an inactivated influenza vaccine.

The gene calls are TRBV5-6 and TRBJ2-1; D is possibly TRBD1 or TRBD2 (5 bases each). Trimming took off 5 bases at V and 3 bases at J, with 12 bases between the two ends. This CDR3 is built from 14 residues. Germline V gene lookup returns CDR1 SGHDT and CDR2 YYEEEE. Here the CDR3 reads CASSRDVLYNEQFF. DNA of the CDR3: TGTGCCAGCAGTCGGGACGTCCTCTACAATGAGCAGTTCTTC.

In its sample, this clonotype was seen many times. The chain employs TRBV4-1 and TRBJ1-6, with D perhaps TRBD1 (6 bases). Trimming removed 2 bases from V and 14 bases from J, with 22 bases in between. The germline V gene has CDR1 MGHRA and CDR2 YSYEKL. The CDR3 sequence is 16 residues long. This CDR3 reads CASSQRGHLRSEALHF. DNA for the CDR3: TGCGCCAGCAGCCAACGGGGACACCTGCGATCGGAGGCCCTCCACTTT.

A few counts support this clonotype. This chain links TRBV20-1 with TRBJ2-7; 7 bases line up with TRBD2. The CDR3 covers 12 residues. Germline CDR1 is DFQATT and CDR2 is SNEGSKA (reference sequence). Trimming at V came to 7 bases and at J to 0 bases, leaving 3 bases not matched to a gene. The CDR3 coding sequence is TGCAGTGGCGCTAGCGGCTCCTACGAGCAGTACTTC. It translates to CSGASGSYEQYF.